This T cell receptor beta chain was documented in a study of T cell responses to AZD1222 COVID-19 vaccine (dated by TCRdb to about 2021). With respect to the entire study: AZD1222 recipients given second doses at about 4 weeks or at about 12 weeks were pooled, since spike-specific TCR depth and breadth were not found to differ between the two schedules. TCR sequencing covered 233 trial participants: some 210 given two doses of AZD1222 and some 25 given two doses of MenACWY control vaccine. Enrollment into the trials was organized by age into subgroups of 18-55, 56-69 and 70-plus years, and those subgroups contained roughly 150, 30 and 60 TCR-sequenced participants, respectively.

According to the germline V gene, CDR1 reads SGHNT and CDR2 reads YENEEA. Counted from cysteine to phenylalanine, this CDR3 has 12 amino acids. The entry retains the CDR3 DNA only, 36 bases that are in frame from base 1. V drops 6 bases and J drops 5 bases, leaving 11 bases in between. The CDR3 regions of human TCRbeta chains were subjected to immunosequencing. Per the source publication's procedure: Repertoire TCRs were matched against a reference library of SARS-CoV-2-specific TCRs generated with the MIRA antigen-specificity platform. Breadth was defined as the fraction of unique TCRs that were SARS-CoV-2-associated, and depth was defined as the fraction of total T cells that were SARS-CoV-2-associated. Using the MIRA data, each spike-specific TCR was mapped to the spike region that the TCR reacts to and placed in a CD4 or CD8 class. Log10-transformed breadth and depth values were compared by one-way ANOVA with Sidak's multiple comparisons tests. TCRdb's version of the immuneACCESS table is confined to in-frame rearrangements and falls short of the full clone set. An unresolved V gene accounts for under half of the shortfall where checked; the remainder is of unknown origin. The D gene and trimming were derived from the DNA, and the V and J assignments and clone size from that table. The sample has about 110,000 clones on record, roughly 92% of them singletons. Roughly 7.6% of the sample is held by the ten biggest clonotypes.

Points the paper makes about the study in general: Because no day 14 peak-response samples were available, repertoires were characterized only after the peak T cell response. CD4 TCRs associated with the vaccine covered the entire spike protein, and the dominant responses were in regions 160-218 and 743-854. The 56-69-year group was small, and its depth increase did not reach significance, likely because of low power. Participants were mostly white British, with more females than males. The authors suggested clonal diversity may have been underestimated. Reportedly, close to half of the unique spike-specific TCRs recognized epitopes lying outside the regions that are mutated in the B.1.351 and B.1.1.7 variants. Conclusions about previously exposed vaccinees were limited because only 6 or 7 AZD1222 recipients were SARS-CoV-2 seropositive at baseline. A significant rise in spike-specific TCR breadth and depth was observed after two AZD1222 doses relative to day 0 and relative to MenACWY recipients.

The intended sense of this specimen's time point label: baseline before first vaccination. Vaccinee samples were obtained from the UK trials COV001 and COV002, which included a single-blind randomized controlled phase 2/3 trial of AZD1222 (ChAdOx1 nCoV-19) in healthy adults. For TCRbeta chain sequencing, PBMC samples were collected from trial participants at day 0 and at day 28 after the second dose. In regard to this clone: Its recognized antigen is unknown. No much larger clone exists at a distance of one base, and base qualities are not known.

The sequence came from an adult in good health. In this chain, TRBV11-3 is recombined with TRBJ2-7, with no D gene named confidently. The source was peripheral blood, collected on day 0 of AZD1222 vaccination. Read as DNA, the sequence is TGTGCCAGCAGGTCCTCCGGAAACGAGCAGTACTTC. Translation gives CASRSSGNEQYF.